The rows below give T cell receptor beta chains drawn from one sample of a study of cytomegalovirus exposure and HLA in healthy donors. TCRdb's copy holds only in-frame clones and misses some; the assay was immunoSEQ multiplex PCR. This table has 150,000 to 200,000 clones, around four fifths appearing once. The source material was PBMCs. These TCRs come from a female donor in good health and CMV-seronegative. CDR3s include the opening cysteine and the closing phenylalanine or tryptophan. The D gene is left open where the match is weak. Size tells how often a clone was seen (once, few, many) or the class of an expanded clone, and some rows leave it out.

V	J	D	size	CDR3	DNA
TRBV5-1	TRBJ1-4	TRBD1	.	CASSLWTGADEKLFF	TGCGCCAGCAGCTTGTGGACAGGGGCGGATGAAAAACTGTTTTTT
TRBV28	TRBJ1-2	.	.	CASNKADRAYGYTF	TGTGCCAGCAATAAAGCGGACAGAGCGTATGGCTACACCTTC
TRBV6-5	TRBJ1-1	TRBD1	.	CASTSLGDRGTEAFF	TGTGCCAGCACCTCATTAGGGGACAGGGGTACTGAAGCTTTCTTT
TRBV5-1	TRBJ1-2	TRBD1	.	CASSTGQGVETF	TGCGCCAGCAGCACGGGACAGGGGGTAGAAACCTTC
TRBV10-1	TRBJ2-3	TRBD2	.	CASGLAGAVPQDTQYF	TGCGCCAGCGGTCTAGCGGGAGCGGTCCCACAAGATACGCAGTATTTT
TRBV11-2	TRBJ2-2	TRBD2	.	CASRSGINTGELFF	TGTGCCAGCAGAAGCGGGATTAACACCGGGGAGCTGTTTTTT
TRBV9	TRBJ1-1	TRBD1	.	CASSGRQGLTEAFF	TGTGCCAGCAGCGGACGACAGGGGCTCACTGAAGCTTTCTTT
TRBV10-3	TRBJ2-5	TRBD2	few	CAIKNSGGASETQYF	TGTGCCATCAAAAATAGCGGGGGGGCATCTGAGACCCAGTACTTC
TRBV5-6	TRBJ1-6	.	.	CASSLFEGWASPLHF	TGTGCCAGCAGCTTGTTTGAGGGTTGGGCTTCACCCCTCCACTTT
TRBV28	TRBJ1-5	.	.	CASKSLYNQPQHF	TGTGCCAGCAAATCCCTATACAATCAGCCCCAGCATTTT
TRBV6-5	TRBJ1-1	TRBD1	.	CASSPPNDRGEAFF	TGTGCCAGCAGCCCCCCAAACGACAGGGGTGAAGCTTTCTTT
TRBV14	TRBJ2-2	TRBD2	.	CASSQDRGTSGYTGELFF	TGTGCCAGCAGCCAAGATCGGGGGACTAGCGGATACACCGGGGAGCTGTTTTTT
TRBV7-6	TRBJ1-2	TRBD1	once	CASSQTGYGYTF	TGTGCCAGCAGCCAGACAGGGTATGGCTACACCTTC
TRBV10-3	TRBJ1-2	.	few	CAISDPRGGYTF	TGTGCCATCAGTGATCCTAGGGGTGGCTACACCTTC
TRBV11-3	TRBJ2-4	.	.	CASSLGSGNIQYF	TGTGCCAGCAGCCTAGGGTCGGGAAACATTCAGTACTTC
TRBV7-9	TRBJ2-5	TRBD2	.	CASSLGTSGGQETQYF	TGTGCCAGCAGCTTGGGGACTAGCGGGGGTCAAGAGACCCAGTACTTC